Listed below are T cell receptor beta chains from one sample, sequenced in a study of T cells in Graves' hyperthyroidism and ophthalmopathy. TCRdb re-called the multiplex PCR reads through MiXCR, storing one row per CDR3 protein. The top ten clones hold approximately 14% of a sample with around 520,000 distinct CDR3 sequences, about 14% of them seen once. Material for sequencing was blood. These receptors came from a woman aged 40 to 50 with Graves' hyperthyroidism. Each CDR3 is given with its conserved first and last residue. A D gene is named only where the DNA matches it firmly. Only part of the rows carry a size: once, few, many, or a class if the clone is expanded.

j_call | v_call | d_call | clone_size | cdr3_nt | cdr3_aa
TRBJ2-7 | TRBV28 | TRBD2 | many | TGTGCCGGAGGACGGCGGGGGACCTCCGAGCAGTACTTC | CAGGRRGTSEQYF
TRBJ2-7 | TRBV28 | TRBD2 | many | TGTGCCAGCAGGCCTTGGGGGGGGGTTTCTTACGAGCAGTACTTC | CASRPWGGVSYEQYF
TRBJ2-1 | TRBV20-1 | - | - | TGCAGTGCTAGAGATCCGTATGAGCAGTTCTTC | CSARDPYEQFF
TRBJ2-1 | TRBV5-1 | TRBD2 | many | TGCGCCAGCAGCACCCGGACTAGCGGGAGTGGGGATGAGCAGTTCTTC | CASSTRTSGSGDEQFF
TRBJ2-7 | TRBV20-1 | TRBD2 | - | TGCAGTGCTACGGGACTAGCGGAAATAAACTCCTACGAGCAGTACTTC | CSATGLAEINSYEQYF
TRBJ2-1 | TRBV3-1 | - | many | TGTGCCAGCAGCCAAGAAGGGCTGGGCAGGGGAAATGAGCAGTTCTTC | CASSQEGLGRGNEQFF
TRBJ2-1 | TRBV30 | TRBD2 | - | TGTGCCTGGAGTGTACGGGGGGGTTCCTACAATGAGCAGTTCTTC | CAWSVRGGSYNEQFF
TRBJ2-4 | TRBV13 | - | few | TGTGCCAGCAGCTTAGGCCGGGAGTTCGTTCAGTACTTC | CASSLGREFVQYF
TRBJ2-3 | TRBV28 | TRBD1 | - | TGTGCCAGCAGTCACGACAGGGTTGGGACAGATACGCAGTATTTT | CASSHDRVGTDTQYF
TRBJ2-5 | TRBV6-1 | - | many | TGTGCCAGCAGGACGGGGAGGGGGCTGGAGACCCAGTACTTC | CASRTGRGLETQYF
TRBJ2-1 | TRBV12-3/TRBV12-4 | TRBD1 | - | TGTGCCAGCAGTGCCCAGGGGGCCAGGAATGAGCAGTTCTTC | CASSAQGARNEQFF
TRBJ2-1 | TRBV5-6 | TRBD2 | - | TGTGCCAGCAGCCCTGCTAGCGGGAGCTCCTACAATGAGCAGTTCTTC | CASSPASGSSYNEQFF
TRBJ1-1 | TRBV20-1 | TRBD1 | few | TGCAGTGCTAGCCCCCTGACAGGGGCGCGGAACACTGAAGCTTTCTTT | CSASPLTGARNTEAFF
TRBJ2-5 | TRBV30 | TRBD1 | many | TGTGCCTGGAGTGGACAGGGGGCGCCGGGAGAGACCCAGTACTTC | CAWSGQGAPGETQYF
TRBJ1-2 | TRBV5-1 | - | - | TGCGCCAGCAGCCCAATGGGTTATGGCTACACCTTC | CASSPMGYGYTF
TRBJ2-5 | TRBV14 | - | many | TGTGCCAGCAGCCAAGATCGAGGGGGCCAAGAGACCCAGTACTTC | CASSQDRGGQETQYF
TRBJ1-4 | TRBV20-1 | TRBD1 | few | TGCAGTGCAATAGCAGGGGGCGGGGAAAAACTGTTTTTT | CSAIAGGGEKLFF
TRBJ2-2 | TRBV10-3 | - | many | TGTGCCATCAGTGTGGGGGCGCAAAACACCGGGGAGCTGTTTTTT | CAISVGAQNTGELFF
TRBJ2-5 | TRBV20-1 | - | many | TGCAGTGCTAGAGATAATAGCCAGTGGCGGGAGACCCAGTACTTC | CSARDNSQWRETQYF
TRBJ2-2 | TRBV13 | - | many | TGTGCCAGCAGCTTAGAAGAGGGGGTCTTCAACACCGGGGAGCTGTTTTTT | CASSLEEGVFNTGELFF
TRBJ2-1 | TRBV29-1 | - | many | TGCAGCGTTGAATGGGTTTACAATGAGCAGTTCTTC | CSVEWVYNEQFF
TRBJ2-2 | TRBV2 | - | many | TGTGCCAGCAGTGAAGCGCGGCGGGACGGGGAGCTGTTTTTT | CASSEARRDGELFF
TRBJ1-1 | TRBV12-3/TRBV12-4 | - | many | TGTGCCAGCAGCCCAACAGCAAACACTGAAGCTTTCTTT | CASSPTANTEAFF
TRBJ2-2 | TRBV28 | TRBD2 | many | TGTGCCAGCAGTCCGCGAGCGGGAGTCCGCCTGACCGGGGAGCTGTTTTTT | CASSPRAGVRLTGELFF
TRBJ2-7 | TRBV20-1 | - | many | TGCAGTGCTAGTGCGAGGGGCGCGGTTCGCTACGAGCAGTACTTC | CSASARGAVRYEQYF
TRBJ1-3 | TRBV3-1 | TRBD1 | many | TGTGCCAGCAGCCACGACAGGGGGAATCGAAACACCATATATTTT | CASSHDRGNRNTIYF
TRBJ2-2 | TRBV20-1 | - | few | TGCAGTGCTAGAATCGGGAGTGGCACCGGGGAGCTGTTTTTT | CSARIGSGTGELFF
TRBJ2-4 | TRBV5-1 | - | many | TGCGCCAGCAGCTTCGGGCTGGGACAAATGAACATTCAGTACTTC | CASSFGLGQMNIQYF
TRBJ1-1 | TRBV19 | - | few | TGTGCCAGTAGTACCCGAGACAGGCTATGGACTGAAGCTTTCTTT | CASSTRDRLWTEAFF
TRBJ2-7 | TRBV20-1 | TRBD2 | many | TGCAGTGCCCCCACGCCGGGAGGAACCTACGAGCAGTACTTC | CSAPTPGGTYEQYF
TRBJ2-1 | TRBV15 | - | many | TGTGCCACCAGCAGAGATTCCTCGCAGTTCTTC | CATSRDSSQFF
TRBJ2-5 | TRBV18 | - | many | TGTGCCAGCTCCACCGGATGGGAGACCCAGTACTTC | CASSTGWETQYF
TRBJ2-1 | TRBV6-1 | - | many | TGTGCCAGCACCCGAGGGGGAAACTCCTACAATGAGCAGTTCTTC | CASTRGGNSYNEQFF
TRBJ1-5 | TRBV11-2 | - | many | TGTGCCAGCAGCTTAGAGACCAATCAGCCCCAGCATTTT | CASSLETNQPQHF
TRBJ2-2 | TRBV27 | TRBD2 | - | TGTGCCACCCGGGAGGCCGGGGAGCTGTTTTTT | CATREAGELFF
TRBJ1-2 | TRBV28 | - | few | TGTGCCAGCAGGACAGGTCTGGGCTACACCTTC | CASRTGLGYTF
TRBJ1-6 | TRBV27 | - | many | TGTGCCAGCAGTTTATCGAAGGGCCCATGGAATTCACCCCTCCACTTT | CASSLSKGPWNSPLHF
TRBJ2-4 | TRBV10-3 | TRBD1 | - | TGTGCCACGCGGGGACAGGGGGAAAACATTCAGTACTTC | CATRGQGENIQYF
TRBJ1-1 | TRBV18 | - | many | TGTGCCAGCTCAAGCAGTGGGGAGACTGAAGCTTTCTTT | CASSSSGETEAFF
TRBJ1-2 | TRBV6-1 | - | - | TGTGCCAGCAGTCAAGGACGTGGGGATGGCTACACCTTC | CASSQGRGDGYTF
TRBJ2-2 | TRBV7-2 | - | few | TGTGCCAGCAGCTTAGCCGGGCCCCGGGGGTGGGAGCTGTTTTTT | CASSLAGPRGWELFF
TRBJ2-3 | TRBV28 | - | many | TGTGCCAGCACCTTGAGGGGGGGCACTAGCACAGATACGCAGTATTTT | CASTLRGGTSTDTQYF
TRBJ2-7 | TRBV6-1 | TRBD1 | many | TGTGCCAGCAGGAGAGAGGGACAGGGGTTCTACGAGCAGTACTTC | CASRREGQGFYEQYF
TRBJ2-5 | TRBV28 | - | many | TGTGCCAGCAGTTTGACTAGACCGGGGATTGGGGAGACCCAGTACTTC | CASSLTRPGIGETQYF
TRBJ2-3 | TRBV7-2 | TRBD1 | many | TGTGCCAGCAGCATGACAGGGGTTGGAGATACGCAGTATTTT | CASSMTGVGDTQYF
TRBJ1-4 | TRBV2 | - | many | TGTGCCAGCAGTGAATGGACCGCTGAAAAACTGTTTTTT | CASSEWTAEKLFF
TRBJ2-7 | TRBV7-9 | TRBD2 | many | TGTGCCAGCAGCTTCGGGACTAGCGGGGCCTACGAGCAGTACTTC | CASSFGTSGAYEQYF
TRBJ1-6 | TRBV7-9 | - | many | TGTGCCAGCAGCCCGTATAATTCACCCCTCCACTTT | CASSPYNSPLHF
TRBJ2-7 | TRBV20-1 | - | few | TGCAGTGCCAATCTCAGGTCTGGTAGCTCCTACGAGCAGTACTTC | CSANLRSGSSYEQYF
TRBJ2-2 | TRBV30 | - | - | TGTGCCTCCCTGGACTTCACCGGGGAGCTGTTTTTT | CASLDFTGELFF
TRBJ1-4 | TRBV2 | - | many | TGTGCCAGCAGGGACCGGCGGCGGGGTGAAAAACTGTTTTTT | CASRDRRRGEKLFF
TRBJ2-7 | TRBV28 | TRBD1 | many | TGTGCCAGCAGTCCGCCAGGGGGTTCGACCTACGAGCAGTACTTC | CASSPPGGSTYEQYF
TRBJ1-6 | TRBV10-3 | - | - | TGTGCCATCAGTGAAAGGGGGGGAAGGAATAATTCACCCCTCCACTTT | CAISERGGRNNSPLHF
TRBJ1-1 | TRBV2 | TRBD1 | many | TGTGCCAGCAGCTCCAGCCGACAGGGGGGCTTAACTGAAGCTTTCTTT | CASSSSRQGGLTEAFF
TRBJ2-7 | TRBV5-6 | - | - | TGTGCCAGCAGCGTGGACTGGTCCTACGAGCAGTACTTC | CASSVDWSYEQYF
TRBJ1-1 | TRBV5-1 | TRBD1 | once | TGCGCCAGCAGCTTAGAATTCCGTCGGGACAGGGGGGGGACTGAAGCTTTCTTT | CASSLEFRRDRGGTEAFF